This entry lists 8 T cell receptor beta chains sequenced from one sample in a study of blood T cell repertoires in COVID-19. Only in-frame clones appear in the TCRdb table, and some are missing; sequencing was by immunoSEQ multiplex PCR. Of about 68,000 clones in the sample, more than 85% were seen once. Material: peripheral blood. These receptors all come from a man aged 40-49 years with COVID-19, enrolled during active disease.

V and J are TRBV2 and TRBJ1-5, with TRBD1 identical over 9 bases. This CDR3 has 15 amino acids. The germline gives CDR1 SNHLY, CDR2 FYNNEI. Trimming cost V 4 bases and J 7 bases; bases outside gene matches: 8. Here the CDR3 DNA reads TGTGCCAGCAGTGTACAGGGGGCGCCAGGCCAGCCCCAGCATTTT. Translating gives CASSVQGAPGQPQHF.

The chain carries TRBV6-5 and TRBJ2-5, with 9 positions matching TRBD1. Germline V lookup: CDR1 MNHEY, CDR2 SVGAGI. The CDR3 length is 13 residues. The trim removed 6 bases at V and 4 bases at J, leaving 3 bases unmatched. CDR3 protein: CASRATGGETQYF. CDR3 in DNA: TGTGCCAGCAGAGCGACAGGGGGAGAGACCCAGTACTTC.

The gene calls are TRBV5-5 and TRBJ2-5; possible D gene TRBD2, 6 bases. The CDR3 is 14 residues long. V lost 1 base, J lost 9 bases, and 16 bases lay in between. Per germline, CDR1 SGHKS and CDR2 YYEKEE (reference sequence). The CDR3 sequence: CASSLRASGDPQYF. CDR3 DNA: TGTGCCAGCAGCTTGAGGGCCTCGGGGGATCCCCAGTACTTC.

The chain recombines TRBV30 with TRBJ1-5; 8 nucleotides line up with TRBD1. The CDR3 is 13 residues long. V dropped 5 bases and J dropped 7; count of bases not matched to a gene: 7. Germline V CDR1 and CDR2: GTSNPN, SVGIG (reference sequence). Here the CDR3 reads CAWCDRGGQPQHF. CDR3 sequence (DNA): TGTGCCTGGTGCGACAGGGGAGGACAGCCCCAGCATTTT.

This chain links TRBV28 with TRBJ1-5, with 7 nucleotides matching TRBD1. V shed 4 bases, J shed 4 bases, and the junction held 1 base outside the gene matches. The length of the CDR3 is 13 residues. CDR1 is MDHEN and CDR2 is SYDVKM in the germline V gene. CDR3 region: CASSWDSNQPQHF. The CDR3 DNA is TGTGCCAGCAGTTGGGACAGTAATCAGCCCCAGCATTTT.

The J gene is TRBJ2-5, the V gene TRBV29-1; TRBD1 aligns across 8 bases. The CDR3 has 14 residues. J gave up 4 bases and V 3 bases, and 7 bases lay outside the gene matches. Germline CDR1 reads SQVTM; CDR2 reads ANQGSEA. The CDR3 here is CSVEKQGVVETQYF. The CDR3 DNA is TGCAGCGTTGAGAAACAGGGGGTGGTAGAGACCCAGTACTTC.

The genes are TRBV18 and TRBJ2-3; D gene unclear. V gave up 6 bases and J gave up 2 bases, with 12 bases separating them. The CDR3 extends over 14 amino acids. Per the germline V gene, CDR1 is KGHSH and CDR2 is LQKENI. In nucleotides, the CDR3 is TGTGCCAGCTCGTCGTACAGAGACACAGATACGCAGTATTTT. Protein product: CASSSYRDTDTQYF.

This clone was counted a single time. This rearrangement joins TRBV6-6 to TRBJ2-7; D is possibly TRBD2 (6 bases). Germline V lookup: CDR1 MNHNY, CDR2 SVGAGI (reference sequence). CDR3 length: 16 amino acids. V gave up 0 bases and J gave up 2 bases, with 14 bases separating them. CDR3: CASSYSSVGGAYEQYF. The DNA for the CDR3 is TGTGCCAGCAGTTACTCGAGTGTGGGGGGAGCCTACGAGCAGTACTTC.